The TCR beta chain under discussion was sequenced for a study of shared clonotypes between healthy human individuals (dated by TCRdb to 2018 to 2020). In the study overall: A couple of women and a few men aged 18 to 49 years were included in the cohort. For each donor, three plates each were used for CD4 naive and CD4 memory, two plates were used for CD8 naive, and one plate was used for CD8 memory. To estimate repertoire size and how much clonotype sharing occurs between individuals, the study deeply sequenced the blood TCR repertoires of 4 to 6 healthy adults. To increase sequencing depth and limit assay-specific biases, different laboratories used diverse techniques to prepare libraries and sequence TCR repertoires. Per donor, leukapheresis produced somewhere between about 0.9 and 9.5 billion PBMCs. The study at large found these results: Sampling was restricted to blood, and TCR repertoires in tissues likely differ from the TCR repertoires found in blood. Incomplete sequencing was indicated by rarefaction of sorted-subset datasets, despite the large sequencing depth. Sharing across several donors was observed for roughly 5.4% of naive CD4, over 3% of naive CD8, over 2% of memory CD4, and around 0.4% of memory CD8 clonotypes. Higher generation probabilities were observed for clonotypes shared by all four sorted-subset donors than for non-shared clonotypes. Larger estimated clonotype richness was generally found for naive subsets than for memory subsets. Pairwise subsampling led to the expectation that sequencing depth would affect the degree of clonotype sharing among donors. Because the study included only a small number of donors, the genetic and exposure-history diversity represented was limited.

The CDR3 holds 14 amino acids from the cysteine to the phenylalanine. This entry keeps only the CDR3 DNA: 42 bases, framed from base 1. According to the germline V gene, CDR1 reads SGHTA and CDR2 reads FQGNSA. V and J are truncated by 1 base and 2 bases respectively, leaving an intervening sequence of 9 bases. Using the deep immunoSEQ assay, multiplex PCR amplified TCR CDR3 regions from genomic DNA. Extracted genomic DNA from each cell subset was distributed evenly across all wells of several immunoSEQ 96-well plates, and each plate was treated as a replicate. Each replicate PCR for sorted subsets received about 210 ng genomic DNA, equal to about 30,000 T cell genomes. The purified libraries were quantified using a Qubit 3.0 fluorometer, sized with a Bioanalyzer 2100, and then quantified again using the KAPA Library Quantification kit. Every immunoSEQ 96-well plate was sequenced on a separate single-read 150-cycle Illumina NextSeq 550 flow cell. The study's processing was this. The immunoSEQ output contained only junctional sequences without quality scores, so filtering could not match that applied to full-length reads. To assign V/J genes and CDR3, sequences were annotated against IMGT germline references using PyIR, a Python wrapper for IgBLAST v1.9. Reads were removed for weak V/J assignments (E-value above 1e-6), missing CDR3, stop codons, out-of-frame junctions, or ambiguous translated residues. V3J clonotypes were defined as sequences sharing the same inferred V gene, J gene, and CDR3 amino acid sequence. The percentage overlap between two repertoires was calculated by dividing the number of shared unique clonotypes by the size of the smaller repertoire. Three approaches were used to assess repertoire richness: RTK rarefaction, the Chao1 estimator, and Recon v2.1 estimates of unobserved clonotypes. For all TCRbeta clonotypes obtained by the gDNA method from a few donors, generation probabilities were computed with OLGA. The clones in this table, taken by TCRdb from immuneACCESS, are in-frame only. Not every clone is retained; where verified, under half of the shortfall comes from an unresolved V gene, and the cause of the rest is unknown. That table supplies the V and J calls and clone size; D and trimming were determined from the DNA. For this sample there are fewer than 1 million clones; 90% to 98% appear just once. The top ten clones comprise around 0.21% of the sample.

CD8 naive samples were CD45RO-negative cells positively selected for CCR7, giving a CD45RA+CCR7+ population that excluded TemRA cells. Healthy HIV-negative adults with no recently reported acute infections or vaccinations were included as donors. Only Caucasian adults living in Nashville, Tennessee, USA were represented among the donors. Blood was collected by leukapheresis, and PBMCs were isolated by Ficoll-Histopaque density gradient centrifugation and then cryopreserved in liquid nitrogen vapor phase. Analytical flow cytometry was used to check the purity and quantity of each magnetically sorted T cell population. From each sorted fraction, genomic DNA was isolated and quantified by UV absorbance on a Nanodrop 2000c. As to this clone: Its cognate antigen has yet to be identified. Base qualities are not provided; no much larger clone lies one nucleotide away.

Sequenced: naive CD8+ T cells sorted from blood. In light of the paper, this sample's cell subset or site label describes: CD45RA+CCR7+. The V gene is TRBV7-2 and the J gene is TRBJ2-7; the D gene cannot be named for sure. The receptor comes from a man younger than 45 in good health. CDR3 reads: CASSLVSLTYEQYF. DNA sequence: TGTGCCAGCAGCTTAGTTTCCTTAACCTACGAGCAGTACTTC. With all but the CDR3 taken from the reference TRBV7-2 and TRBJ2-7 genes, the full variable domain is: GAGVSQSPSNKVTEKGKDVELRCDPISGHTALYWYRQSLGQGLEFLIYFQGNSAPDKSGLPSDRFSAERTGGSVSTLTIQRTQQEDSAVYLCASSLVSLTYEQYFGPGTRLTVT.